One sample yielded the 20 T cell receptor beta chains listed below, sequenced in a study of tumor and adjacent non-tumor tissue in lung cancer. This sample's RNA came from whole unsorted tissue. Distant lung tissue was collected more than 3 cm away from the tumor edge. The library came from three nested PCR rounds adapted from ARM-PCR protocols. In TCRdb, the multiplex PCR reads were re-called with MiXCR into one record per CDR3 protein. The data show 100,000 or so distinct CDR3 sequences, about 62% seen once. Sequencing used distant non-tumor lung tissue. The receptors shown here come from a man aged 25-45 years with non-small cell lung cancer.

This clonotype was counted at least ten times. The chain links TRBV4-1 to TRBJ1-3; a weak D match, TRBD1 (5 bases). The V end lost 4 bases, the J end lost 2 bases, and 15 bases lay between the germline ends. The CDR3 runs to 16 residues. Germline CDR1 MGHRA, CDR2 YSYEKL. The CDR3 protein is CASSRGPGAPGNTIYF. CDR3 in DNA: TGCGCCAGCAGCCGGGGCCCCGGGGCACCTGGAAACACCATATATTTT.

Comment on this clonotype: At one boundary the junction diverges from the germline segment, which might be a read error. The chain couples TRBV12-3 or TRBV12-4 to TRBJ2-1; D remains unclear. This CDR3 is 15 amino acids long. DNA for the CDR3: TGTGCCGGCAGTTTACGAGAGAGCTCCTATAATGAGCAGTTCTTC. Translated, it gives CAGSLRESSYNEQFF.

This clonotype was seen ten or more times. V usage is TRBV4-2 and J usage is TRBJ2-7; D uncertain. Germline-derived CDR1 and CDR2 are LGHNA and YNFKEQ. CDR3 length: 13 residues. V was trimmed by 0 bases and J by 8 bases, leaving 11 bases between them. The CDR3 here is CASSQDGQVKQYF. The CDR3 region has the DNA TGTGCCAGCAGCCAAGATGGTCAGGTGAAGCAGTACTTC.

This clonotype was observed many times. The chain couples TRBV29-1 to TRBJ2-7; the D gene is possibly TRBD1 (7 bases). Germline V CDR1 and CDR2: SQVTM, ANQGSEA. This CDR3 comprises 12 residues. V was pared by 8 bases and J by 5 bases, with 16 bases between. The CDR3 nucleotides are TGCAGCTTCAGGACAGGAGGGCACGAGCAGTACTTC. Encoded protein: CSFRTGGHEQYF.

In this sample, this clonotype turned up a few times. The junction and the germline gene differ at one end; a read error may be behind it. CDR3 DNA: TGTGTCACCAGTGATTCAAGCGGGGACTCCTACGAGCAGTACTTC. It translates to CVTSDSSGDSYEQYF. The J gene is TRBJ2-7, the V gene TRBV24-1; 7 nucleotides line up with TRBD2. The CDR3 is made up of 15 amino acids. Germline V gives CDR1 KGHDR, CDR2 SFDVKD.

This clonotype was detected a few times. The rearrangement joins TRBV5-5 to TRBJ1-1; tentative D call: TRBD1 (5 bases). Germline V gene sequence: CDR1 SGHKS, CDR2 YYEKEE (reference sequence). V was clipped by 3 bases and J by 8 bases, with 8 bases between them. CDR3 length equals 11 residues. The CDR3 is CASSYGAEAFF. The CDR3 DNA is TGTGCCAGCAGCTACGGGGCCGAAGCTTTCTTT.

Points on this clonotype: Possible read error: a much larger clone is one base away. This chain uses TRBV20-1 with TRBJ2-7; D is unclear. The germline gives CDR1 DFQATT, CDR2 SNEGSKA (reference sequence). The length of the CDR3 is 13 residues. CDR3 sequence reads: CSARAESRYGQYF. The CDR3 DNA reads TGCAGTGCTAGAGCGGAGTCTCGGTACGGGCAGTACTTC.

This clonotype showed up just a few times. A junction boundary mismatches the germline segment, possibly from a read error. The chain couples TRBV11-3 to TRBJ1-4; D is unresolved. Germline loops: CDR1 SGHNT, CDR2 YENEEA. This CDR3 has 13 residues. CDR3 amino acids: CTSSLTSGEKLFF. CDR3 nucleotides: TGTACCAGCAGCCTTACTAGTGGCGAAAAACTGTTTTTT.

As for this clonotype: A much larger clone differs from this one at a single base, so this may be a read error. The chain employs TRBV12-3 or TRBV12-4 and TRBJ1-4, with TRBD1 identical over 8 bases. The CDR3 is 15 residues long. The CDR3 DNA reads TGTACCAGCAGTGGACAGGGACTCTCTAATGAAAAACTGTTTTTT. Its protein product is CTSSGQGLSNEKLFF.

A note on this clonotype: The CDR3 ends on some other residue instead of the conserved phenylalanine or tryptophan, so this is likely a read error. The limits of the CDR3 on the DNA are not certain, so only TCRdb's listed CDR3 is given. This chain connects TRBV5-6 to TRBJ1-1. The CDR3 totals 13 residues, both ends included. Germline assignment: CDR1 SGHDT and CDR2 YYEEEE. CDR3 sequence reads: CDSSLFIATEASL.

In regard to this clonotype: The junction shows a germline mismatch at one end, possibly a read error. This chain connects TRBV12-3 or TRBV12-4 to TRBJ2-7, with 10 positions matching TRBD2. The CDR3 extends over 14 amino acids. CDR3 in DNA: TGTGACAGCAATCAAGCGGGGGGGCCCAACGAGCAGTACTTC. Amino acids: CDSNQAGGPNEQYF.

V gene TRBV4-1 combines with J gene TRBJ2-7, with D possibly matching TRBD2 (5 bases). The CDR3 length is 15 residues. Germline CDR1 and CDR2: MGHRA and YSYEKL. With 4 bases removed from V and 2 bases from J, the gap between germline ends came to 15 bases. CDR3 nucleotide sequence: TGCGCCAGCAGCCGATGTCAGATAGCGACCTACGAGCAGTACTTC. It encodes CASSRCQIATYEQYF.

This clonotype showed up just a few times. A read error may produce the germline difference seen at one junction end. This CDR3 reads CASRLERQGPDMQYF. The CDR3 nucleotides are TGTGCCAGCAGATTAGAGAGACAGGGCCCAGATATGCAGTATTTT. The chain couples TRBV6-6 to TRBJ2-3; 7 bases are shared with TRBD1. The CDR3 length is 15 residues. Per germline, CDR1 MNHNY and CDR2 SVGAGI (reference sequence).

Comment on this clonotype: Being one base from a much bigger clone, this may be a read error. The rearrangement joins TRBV29-1 to TRBJ1-2, with TRBD1 matching over 9 bases. The J segment lost 0 bases and the V segment lost 6 bases, leaving 5 bases of the junction unmatched. In germline, CDR1 is SQVTM, CDR2 ANQGSEA. CDR3 length equals 14 residues. Here the CDR3 reads CSVVGQGTNYGYTF. The CDR3 DNA sequence: TGCAGCGTCGTGGGACAGGGAACTAACTATGGCTACACCTTC.

In the case of this clonotype: It is likely a read error, because the conserved phenylalanine at the end of the CDR3 is missing. V usage is TRBV11-2 and J usage is TRBJ2-1; 8 bases match TRBD2. The CDR3 contains 16 residues. V dropped 4 bases and J dropped 8; count of bases not matched to a gene: 13. Germline V gives CDR1 SGHAT, CDR2 FQNNGV. The CDR3 protein is CASSSDWTGGVDEQFI. The CDR3 nucleotides read TGTGCCAGCAGCTCAGATTGGACGGGGGGGGTCGATGAGCAGTTCATC.

As concerns this clonotype: A much larger clone sits a single nucleotide away, making a read error possible. The chain carries TRBV11-2 and TRBJ1-1, with D unresolved. CDR3 length: 13 amino acids. The germline V gene has CDR1 SGHAT and CDR2 FQNNGV. CDR3 protein: CVSSLVSLGEAFF. The DNA of the CDR3 is TGTGTCAGCAGCTTAGTATCTCTCGGGGAAGCTTTCTTT. Complete variable domain (other parts from reference TRBV11-2 and TRBJ1-1): EAGVAQSPRYKIIEKRQSVAFWCNPISGHATLYWYQQILGQGPKLLIQFQNNGVVDDSQLPKDRFSAERLKGVDSTLKIQPAKLEDSAVYLCVSSLVSLGEAFFGQGTRLTVV.

There are a few counts of this clonotype. This chain uses TRBV29-1 with TRBJ1-5; no clear D. With 5 bases removed from V and 0 bases from J, the gap between germline ends came to 8 bases. Per germline, CDR1 SQVTM and CDR2 ANQGSEA. This CDR3 comprises 13 residues. Here the CDR3 DNA reads TGCAGCGTTTCACGAGATAGCAATCAGCCCCAGCATTTT. This codes for CSVSRDSNQPQHF. Full variable domain (remainder filled in from reference TRBV29-1 and TRBJ1-5): SAVISQKPSRDICQRGTSLTIQCQVDSQVTMMFWYRQQPGQSLTLIATANQGSEATYESGFVIDKFPISRPNLTFSTLTVSNMSPEDSSIYLCSVSRDSNQPQHFGDGTRLSIL.

This clonotype is categorized as medium-sized. The chain uses TRBV11-2 and TRBJ2-7; 11 bases fit TRBD2. This CDR3 contains 16 residues. The V segment lost 3 bases and the J segment 0 bases; nucleotides outside the gene matches: 4. Germline-derived CDR1 and CDR2 are SGHAT and FQNNGV. In DNA form, the CDR3 reads TGTGCCAGCAGCTTTTCCGGGACTAGCGGCTCCTACGAGCAGTACTTC. Translated, it gives CASSFSGTSGSYEQYF.

A note on this clonotype: The germline gene is not matched at one end of the junction; a read error may be the cause. The chain employs TRBV11-2 and TRBJ2-3; D might be TRBD1 or TRBD2, each matching 5 bases. CDR1 is SGHAT and CDR2 is FQNNGV in the germline V gene. The CDR3 is 15 residues long. The chain's CDR3 is CANSLRLGVTDTQYF. Written as DNA, the CDR3 is TGTGCCAACAGCTTAAGGCTGGGGGTCACAGATACGCAGTATTTT.

This clonotype was seen at least ten times. V usage is TRBV24-1 and J usage is TRBJ2-3; TRBD2 matches at 14 bases. CDR3 length: 16 residues. Germline V gene lookup returns CDR1 KGHDR and CDR2 SFDVKD. With 4 bases clipped from V and 10 bases from J, the junction kept 9 bases outside the gene matches. The chain's CDR3 is CATSDRGLAGAGAQYF. In nucleotides, the CDR3 is TGTGCCACCAGTGACCGGGGACTAGCGGGGGCCGGTGCGCAGTATTTT.